This T cell receptor (beta chain) stems from a study of blood T cell repertoires in COVID-19. Data came from immunoSEQ multiplex PCR; TCRdb stores just in-frame clones and leaves some out. The table records approximately 82,000 clones, around four fifths of them present only once. The table lists this clone with many counts. The germline V gene encodes CDR1 LGHNT and CDR2 FRNRAP. V dropped 7 bases and J dropped 2 bases, with 15 bases sitting between them. The CDR3 has 15 residues. The TCR sequence derives from a woman aged 60-70 years with acute or convalescent COVID-19. The chain uses TRBV12-5 and TRBJ1-5, with D perhaps matching TRBD1 (6 bases). The source material was peripheral blood. CDR3 in amino acids: CASAREGGGNQPQHF. The CDR3 DNA follows: TGTGCTAGTGCCCGAGAGGGGGGGGGCAATCAGCCCCAGCATTTT.